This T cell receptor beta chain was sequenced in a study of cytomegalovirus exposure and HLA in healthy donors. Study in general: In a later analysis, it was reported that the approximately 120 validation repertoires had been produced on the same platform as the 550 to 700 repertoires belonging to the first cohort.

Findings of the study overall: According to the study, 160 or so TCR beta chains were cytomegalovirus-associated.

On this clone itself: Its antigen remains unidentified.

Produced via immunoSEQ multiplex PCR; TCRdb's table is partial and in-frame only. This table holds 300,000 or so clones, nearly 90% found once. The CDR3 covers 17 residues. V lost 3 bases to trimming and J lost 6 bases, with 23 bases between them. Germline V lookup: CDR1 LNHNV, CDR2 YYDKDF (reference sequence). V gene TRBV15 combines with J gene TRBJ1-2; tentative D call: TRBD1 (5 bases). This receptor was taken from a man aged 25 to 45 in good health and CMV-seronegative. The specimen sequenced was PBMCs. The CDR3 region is CATSRPPAAGTGDGYTF. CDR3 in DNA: TGTGCCACCAGCAGGCCACCGGCCGCCGGGACGGGAGATGGCTACACCTTC.